These T cell receptor beta chains were read from a single sample in a study of cytomegalovirus exposure and HLA in healthy donors. Measured with immunoSEQ multiplex PCR; TCRdb has only the in-frame clones, and not every one. Seen here are 150,000 to 200,000 clones, approximately 89% observed once, and the top ten hold 2.7%. The sample consisted of PBMCs. The receptors shown here come from a man aged 18 to 30 in good health and CMV-seropositive. Both conserved end residues are part of each CDR3. Part of the rows lack a size; the others show once, few, many or a class for expanded clones.

V: TRBV5-4; J: TRBJ2-6; length: 16; size: -; CDR3: CASSEKQGAGANVLTF
V: TRBV27; J: TRBJ1-1; length: 11; size: -; CDR3: CASSSAGEAFF
V: TRBV19; J: TRBJ1-5; length: 16; size: -; CDR3: CARGGQGEESNQPQHF
V: TRBV13; J: TRBJ2-7; length: 15; size: -; CDR3: CASSYGLAGQYEQYF
V: TRBV5-1; J: TRBJ1-2; length: 15; size: -; CDR3: CASSSRTGGNYGYTF
V: TRBV7-2; J: TRBJ2-1; length: 16; size: -; CDR3: CATYRGLQSSYNEQFF
V: TRBV9; J: TRBJ2-3; length: 15; size: -; CDR3: CASSVWGRDPDTQYF
V: TRBV28; J: TRBJ2-2; length: 14; size: -; CDR3: CASSVTGVTGELFF
V: TRBV9; J: TRBJ2-3; length: 18; size: -; CDR3: CASSVEGVWTPSTDTQYF
V: TRBV5-4; J: TRBJ2-1; length: 13; size: -; CDR3: CASSYRFPSEQFF
V: TRBV19; J: TRBJ1-3; length: 15; size: many; CDR3: CASNPTQTSGNTIYF
V: TRBV18; J: TRBJ2-2; length: 16; size: -; CDR3: CASSSSLRESTGELFF
V: TRBV11-2; J: TRBJ2-1; length: 12; size: -; CDR3: CASSRLASEQFF
V: TRBV30; J: TRBJ2-7; length: 12; size: once; CDR3: CAWNYRGYEQYF
V: TRBV2; J: TRBJ1-2; length: 14; size: -; CDR3: CASRVKGGRYGYTF
V: TRBV9; J: TRBJ2-1; length: 15; size: -; CDR3: CASSVQGIRDNEQFF
V: TRBV28; J: TRBJ2-7; length: 13; size: -; CDR3: CASGGGQTYEQYF
V: TRBV28; J: TRBJ2-7; length: 14; size: -; CDR3: CASSLLGLARISYF
V: TRBV9; J: TRBJ2-5; length: 14; size: -; CDR3: CASSLYPSGETQYF
V: TRBV5-6; J: TRBJ1-2; length: 14; size: -; CDR3: CASSSGGSPYGYTF
V: TRBV9; J: TRBJ2-5; length: 15; size: -; CDR3: CASSAIGRSAETQYF
V: TRBV7-9; J: TRBJ1-6; length: 12; size: once; CDR3: CASSLSSSPLHF
V: TRBV19; J: TRBJ1-2; length: 13; size: -; CDR3: CASSILASKGYTF
V: TRBV18; J: TRBJ2-7; length: 13; size: -; CDR3: CASSQEQNYEQYF
V: TRBV6-5; J: TRBJ2-1; length: 14; size: -; CDR3: CARDGLAGVNEQFF
V: TRBV28; J: TRBJ2-7; length: 14; size: -; CDR3: CASSLGTGRYEQYF
V: TRBV10-3; J: TRBJ2-3; length: 15; size: -; CDR3: CAISESGGRVDTQYF
V: TRBV4-3; J: TRBJ1-2; length: 16; size: -; CDR3: CASSQDRTGRNYGYTF
V: TRBV6-6; J: TRBJ2-5; length: 12; size: -; CDR3: CASSSREETQYF
V: TRBV2; J: TRBJ2-1; length: 13; size: -; CDR3: CASRQGVYNEQFF
V: TRBV27; J: TRBJ2-1; length: 14; size: -; CDR3: CASSVGRERYEQFF
V: TRBV7-2; J: TRBJ2-5; length: 15; size: -; CDR3: CASSATSSGGETQYF
V: TRBV6-5; J: TRBJ2-2; length: 12; size: -; CDR3: CASTRSTGELFF
V: TRBV7-3; J: TRBJ1-5; length: 18; size: -; CDR3: CASSHSPQTDNSNQPQHF
V: TRBV27; J: TRBJ2-1; length: 16; size: -; CDR3: CASSYTPQGGYNEQFF
V: TRBV7-2; J: TRBJ1-1; length: 14; size: -; CDR3: CASSIGQSYTEAFF
V: TRBV5-4; J: TRBJ2-3; length: 16; size: -; CDR3: CASSLGGQGFTDTQYF
V: TRBV12-5; J: TRBJ1-4; length: 14; size: -; CDR3: CASGLGVTNEKLFF
V: TRBV9; J: TRBJ1-2; length: 16; size: -; CDR3: CASSLPIKGRDYGYTF
V: TRBV30; J: TRBJ2-3; length: 15; size: -; CDR3: CAWSSGRGRTDTQYF
V: TRBV5-8; J: TRBJ1-1; length: 14; size: -; CDR3: CASSLDSPASGAFF
V: TRBV5-4; J: TRBJ2-1; length: 13; size: -; CDR3: CASKPGSRGEQFF
V: TRBV7-9; J: TRBJ2-1; length: 14; size: once; CDR3: CASRPGGSGNEQFF
V: TRBV30; J: TRBJ1-2; length: 16; size: few; CDR3: CAWSPGDRGVDDGYTF
V: TRBV28; J: TRBJ2-7; length: 15; size: -; CDR3: CASIGGGGSSYEQYF
V: TRBV7-8; J: TRBJ2-2; length: 13; size: -; CDR3: CASSQTVNGELFF
V: TRBV6-6; J: TRBJ1-1; length: 13; size: few; CDR3: CASSYQGNTEAFF
V: TRBV14; J: TRBJ2-7; length: 15; size: -; CDR3: CASRRQGGEPYEQYF
V: TRBV9; J: TRBJ2-3; length: 17; size: -; CDR3: CASSARLAGGPTDTQYF
V: TRBV28; J: TRBJ2-7; length: 12; size: -; CDR3: CASSLGSREQYF
V: TRBV10-3; J: TRBJ1-3; length: 12; size: few; CDR3: CAIRGQGNTIYF
V: TRBV27; J: TRBJ2-7; length: 15; size: -; CDR3: CASSLSGGGSYEQYF
V: TRBV11-2; J: TRBJ2-7; length: 15; size: -; CDR3: CASSLGGTPPYEQYF
V: TRBV4-3; J: TRBJ1-4; length: 15; size: -; CDR3: CASSQGGTGREKLFF
V: TRBV7-2; J: TRBJ2-3; length: 15; size: once; CDR3: CASSYRLAGTDTQYF